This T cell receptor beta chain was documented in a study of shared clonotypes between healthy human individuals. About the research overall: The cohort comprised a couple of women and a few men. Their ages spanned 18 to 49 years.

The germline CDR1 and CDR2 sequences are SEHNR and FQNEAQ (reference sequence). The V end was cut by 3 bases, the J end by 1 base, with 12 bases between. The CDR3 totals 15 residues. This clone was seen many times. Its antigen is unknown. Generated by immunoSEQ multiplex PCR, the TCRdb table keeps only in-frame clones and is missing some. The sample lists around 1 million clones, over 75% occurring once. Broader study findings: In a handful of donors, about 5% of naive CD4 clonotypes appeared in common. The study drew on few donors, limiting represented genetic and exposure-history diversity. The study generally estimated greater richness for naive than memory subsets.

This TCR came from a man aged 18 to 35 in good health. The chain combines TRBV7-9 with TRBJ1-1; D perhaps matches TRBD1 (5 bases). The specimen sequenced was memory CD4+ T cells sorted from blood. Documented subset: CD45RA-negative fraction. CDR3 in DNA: TGTGCCAGCAGCTTCGGACATGGGTCGAACACTGAAGCTTTCTTT. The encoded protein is CASSFGHGSNTEAFF.